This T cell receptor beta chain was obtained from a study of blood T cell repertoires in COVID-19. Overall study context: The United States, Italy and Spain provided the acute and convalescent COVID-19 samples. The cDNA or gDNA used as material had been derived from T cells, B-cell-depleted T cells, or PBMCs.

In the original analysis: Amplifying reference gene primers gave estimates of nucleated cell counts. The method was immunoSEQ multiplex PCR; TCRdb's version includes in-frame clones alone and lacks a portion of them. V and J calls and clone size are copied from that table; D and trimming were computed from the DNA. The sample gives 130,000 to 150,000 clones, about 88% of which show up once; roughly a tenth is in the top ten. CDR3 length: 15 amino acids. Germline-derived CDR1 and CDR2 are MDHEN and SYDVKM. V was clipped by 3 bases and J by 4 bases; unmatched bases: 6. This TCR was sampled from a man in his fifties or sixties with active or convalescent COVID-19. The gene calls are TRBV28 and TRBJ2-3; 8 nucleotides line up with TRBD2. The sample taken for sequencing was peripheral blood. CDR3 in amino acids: CASSFVTGGSDTQYF. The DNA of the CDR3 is TGTGCCAGCAGTTTTGTGACGGGAGGGTCAGATACGCAGTATTTT.